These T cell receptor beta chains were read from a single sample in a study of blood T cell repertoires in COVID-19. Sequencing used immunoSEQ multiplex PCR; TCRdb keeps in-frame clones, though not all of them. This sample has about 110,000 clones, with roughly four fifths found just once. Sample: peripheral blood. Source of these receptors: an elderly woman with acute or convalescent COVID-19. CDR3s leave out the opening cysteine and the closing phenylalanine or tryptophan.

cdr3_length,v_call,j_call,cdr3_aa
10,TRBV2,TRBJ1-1,ASRLTVYEAF
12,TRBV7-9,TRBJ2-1,ASSYITGINEQF
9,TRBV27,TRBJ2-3,ASSLQDTQY
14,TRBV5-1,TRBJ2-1,ASSLADSSGWNEQF
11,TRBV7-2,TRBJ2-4,ASSLVRLEKQY
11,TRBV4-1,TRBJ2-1,ASSQEDRGEQF
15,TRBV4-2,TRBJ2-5,ASSQGIQGGNQETQY
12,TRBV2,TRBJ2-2,ASTGTRQTGELF
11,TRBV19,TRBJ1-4,ASSPPGLGKLF
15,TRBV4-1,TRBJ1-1,ASSQDWRGEGGSEAF
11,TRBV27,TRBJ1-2,ASSLRGRYGYT
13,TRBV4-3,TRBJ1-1,ASSQENLGDTEAF
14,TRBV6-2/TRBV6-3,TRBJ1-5,ASRPQTGGYNQPQH
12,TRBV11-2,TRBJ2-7,ASSLRTGPYEQY
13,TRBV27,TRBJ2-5,ASSLSTRGQETQY
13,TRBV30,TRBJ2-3,AWSLTSGSTDTQY
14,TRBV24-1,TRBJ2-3,ATSDLSADSTDTQY
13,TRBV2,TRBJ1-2,ASSVTRDSPYGYT
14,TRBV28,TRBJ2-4,ASSEQQGALKNIQY
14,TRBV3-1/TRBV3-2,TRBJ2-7,ASSQHGLAGAREQY
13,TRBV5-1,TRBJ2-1,ASSLGVTGGEEQF
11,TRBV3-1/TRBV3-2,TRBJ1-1,ASTKQGATEAF
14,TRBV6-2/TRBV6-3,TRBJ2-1,ASSQGTGWGYNEQF
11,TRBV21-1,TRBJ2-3,ASSPRTADTQY
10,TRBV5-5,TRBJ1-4,ASSLALEKLF
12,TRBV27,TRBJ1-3,ASWTGLGGNTIY
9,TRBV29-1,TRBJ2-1,SAPRGNEQF
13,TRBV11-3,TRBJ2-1,ASSNRLAGGNEQF
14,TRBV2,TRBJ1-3,ASTGRTRSRGNTIY
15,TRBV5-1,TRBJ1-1,ASSLEGQGWRNTEAF
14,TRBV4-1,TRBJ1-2,ASSQDLTLSSSGYT
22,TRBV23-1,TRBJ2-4,ASSQNSRQGFRGGSARSKNIQY
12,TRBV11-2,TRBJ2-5,ASSRPGGVETQY
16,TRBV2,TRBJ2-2,ASSPPRRTSGGTGELF
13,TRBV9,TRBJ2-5,ASSALGGLGETQY
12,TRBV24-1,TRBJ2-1,ATSDSGGYNEQF
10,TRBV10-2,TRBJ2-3,ASSALPDTQY
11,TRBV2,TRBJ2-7,ASSEADAREQY
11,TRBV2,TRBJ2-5,ASSGTSGETQY
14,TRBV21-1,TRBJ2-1,ASSNRWRQSYNEQF
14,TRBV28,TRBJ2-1,ASSPPGAGSYNEQF
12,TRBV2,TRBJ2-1,ASSDLRGQEKSV
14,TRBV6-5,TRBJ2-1,ASSYSDRSSYNEQF
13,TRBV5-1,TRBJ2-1,ASSLGDRRADEQF
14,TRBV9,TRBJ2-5,ASSVGATGVQETQY
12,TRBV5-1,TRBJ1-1,ASSPWTANTEAF